The clone carrying this T cell receptor beta chain was detected ten times or more. The antigen is not known. The germline gives CDR1 MNHEY, CDR2 SVGEGT. Deletions cut 2 bases from V and 4 bases from J, with 5 bases between. CDR3 length: 12 residues. Researchers defined stable Graves' hyperthyroidism as no ophthalmopathy progression within 18 months. The entry originates in a study of T cells in Graves' hyperthyroidism and ophthalmopathy. General observations from the study: Blood shared most expanded thyroid clonotypes above 0.001.

Amplification yielded TCR beta CDR3 regions, with RNA transcripts as the source. Initially, a first-round RT-PCR of the TCR CDR3 employed the HTBI primer set. TCRdb reprocessed the multiplex PCR reads with MiXCR, giving one entry per CDR3 protein. The table records approximately 500,000 distinct CDR3 sequences, 46% of them present only once. Sequenced: peripheral blood or thyroid tissue (not recorded which). The genes are TRBV6-2 or TRBV6-3 and TRBJ1-2, with D unclear. The clonotype was recovered from a young woman with Graves' hyperthyroidism. Written as DNA, the CDR3 is TGTGCCAGCAGTTACAGGAGCTATGGCTACACCTTC. Protein: CASSYRSYGYTF.